The 10 T cell receptor beta chains below were found in one sample sequenced in a study of cytomegalovirus exposure and HLA in healthy donors. TCRdb keeps only in-frame clones here, not all; method: immunoSEQ multiplex PCR. The table has some 350,000 clones, 87% seen once; the top ten hold 1.2%. Source material: PBMCs. The receptors derive from a woman aged 25 to 39 in good health and CMV-seropositive.

J is TRBJ2-5 and V is TRBV7-7, with 9 nucleotides matching TRBD1. CDR3 length: 16 amino acids. CDR1 is SSHAT, CDR2 FNYEAQ, per germline (reference sequence). V gave up 2 bases and J gave up 4 bases; unmatched junction bases: 8. The CDR3 DNA sequence: TGTGCCAGCAGCTTATTTGGGTCGACAGGGGGAGAGACCCAGTACTTC. Its protein is CASSLFGSTGGETQYF.

The chain employs TRBV27 and TRBJ2-1; 10 bases align to TRBD2. This CDR3 is built from 16 residues. From germline, CDR1 is MNHEY and CDR2 SMNVEV (reference sequence). J was trimmed by 2 bases and V by 5 bases; bases with no gene match: 6. The CDR3 DNA reads as TGTGCCAGCAGTGAGACCGGACTAGCGGCCTACAATGAGCAGTTCTTC. Protein sequence: CASSETGLAAYNEQFF.

The sample holds one count of this clone. The rearrangement joins TRBV12-5 to TRBJ1-2; 8 bases align to TRBD1. J gave up 2 bases and V 1 base, and 0 bases lay outside the gene matches. The germline CDR1 and CDR2 sequences are LGHNT and FRNRAP. This CDR3 comprises 14 residues. CDR3 amino acids: CASGLDRGNYGYTF. CDR3 DNA sequence: TGTGCTAGTGGTTTGGACAGGGGGAACTATGGCTACACCTTC.

V and J are TRBV28 and TRBJ1-2; weak D call: TRBD1 (6 bases). CDR3 size: 14 residues. CDR1 is MDHEN, CDR2 SYDVKM, per germline. The V end was cut by 7 bases, the J end by 4 bases, with 16 bases between. Here the CDR3 DNA reads TGTGCCAGCACCATTCAGGGGTCGGGCTATGGCTACACCTTC. Its translation: CASTIQGSGYGYTF.

The chain is built from TRBV11-2 and TRBJ1-4; TRBD1 aligns across 7 bases. Germline V gene lookup returns CDR1 SGHAT and CDR2 FQNNGV. With V trimmed by 4 bases and J by 0 bases, 8 bases remained unmatched. This CDR3 region has 17 residues. DNA of the CDR3: TGTGCCAGCAGCTCGAAGACAGGGCCTACAACTAATGAAAAACTGTTTTTT. Translation: CASSSKTGPTTNEKLFF.

The V call is TRBV5-1, the J call TRBJ2-7, with 11 bases fitting TRBD2. The CDR3 loop spans 14 amino acids. V was clipped by 4 bases and J by 4 bases; unmatched bases: 4. Germline V gene data show CDR1 as SGHRS and CDR2 as YFSETQ. CDR3 amino acids: CASSVGLAEYEQYF. DNA of the CDR3: TGCGCCAGCAGCGTGGGACTAGCGGAGTACGAGCAGTACTTC.

The CDR3 loop reads CASSFRRRETEAFF. The CDR3 DNA reads TGCGCCAGCAGCTTCCGGCGGCGTGAGACTGAAGCTTTCTTT. The chain uses TRBV5-1 and TRBJ1-1; D is uncertain. The germline CDR1 and CDR2 sequences are SGHRS and YFSETQ. CDR3 length equals 14 residues. The V end was cut by 2 bases, the J end by 5 bases, with 13 bases between.

The V gene is TRBV19, the J gene TRBJ1-1; D unclear. Germline V gives CDR1 LNHDA, CDR2 SQIVND (reference sequence). The ends were cut back, 4 bases at V and 7 bases at J, with 7 bases in the middle. The CDR3 length is 11 residues. The CDR3 nucleotides are TGTGCCAGTAGTAAAGGGTTTGAAGCTTTCTTT. This codes for CASSKGFEAFF. Full variable domain (remainder filled in from reference TRBV19 and TRBJ1-1): DGGITQSPKYLFRKEGQNVTLSCEQNLNHDAMYWYRQDPGQGLRLIYYSQIVNDFQKGDIAEGYSVSREKKESFPLTVTSAQKNPTAFYLCASSKGFEAFFGQGTRLTVV.

This chain uses TRBV19 with TRBJ2-7; no clear D. Trimming cost V 0 bases and J 4 bases, with 13 bases left between them. This CDR3 comprises 15 residues. The germline gives CDR1 LNHDA, CDR2 SQIVND (reference sequence). The CDR3 nucleotides are TGTGCCAGTAGTATAGAAGACGCCGGGTTTTACGAGCAGTACTTC. Translation gives CASSIEDAGFYEQYF.

The chain combines TRBV7-2 with TRBJ2-7; 11 nucleotides match TRBD2. The CDR3 contains 15 residues. The J segment lost 6 bases and the V segment lost 1 base, leaving 5 bases of the junction unmatched. From germline, CDR1 is SGHTA and CDR2 FQGNSA. The CDR3 nucleotides are TGTGCCAGCAGCTTAGAACTAGCGGGAGCCCCCGAGCAGTACTTC. It translates to CASSLELAGAPEQYF.